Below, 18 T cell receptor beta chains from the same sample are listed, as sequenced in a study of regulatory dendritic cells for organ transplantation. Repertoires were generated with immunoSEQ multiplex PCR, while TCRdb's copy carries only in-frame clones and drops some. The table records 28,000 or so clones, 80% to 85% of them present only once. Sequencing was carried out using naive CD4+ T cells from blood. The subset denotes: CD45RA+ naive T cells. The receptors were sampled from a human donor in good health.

This chain's CDR3 is CASSGPPGNTEAFF. Written as DNA, the CDR3 is TGTGCCAGCAGTGGCCCCCCGGGGAACACTGAAGCTTTCTTT. This rearrangement joins TRBV2 to TRBJ1-1; D is unresolved. Trimming took off 4 bases at V and 1 base at J, with 10 bases between the two ends. This CDR3 contains 14 residues. The germline V gene has CDR1 SNHLY and CDR2 FYNNEI.

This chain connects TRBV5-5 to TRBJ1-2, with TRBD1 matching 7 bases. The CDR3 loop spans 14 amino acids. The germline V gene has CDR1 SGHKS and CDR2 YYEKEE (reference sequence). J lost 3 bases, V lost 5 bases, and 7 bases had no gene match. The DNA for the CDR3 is TGTGCCAGCAGTCAGATGGGGACAGACTATGGCTACACCTTC. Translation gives CASSQMGTDYGYTF.

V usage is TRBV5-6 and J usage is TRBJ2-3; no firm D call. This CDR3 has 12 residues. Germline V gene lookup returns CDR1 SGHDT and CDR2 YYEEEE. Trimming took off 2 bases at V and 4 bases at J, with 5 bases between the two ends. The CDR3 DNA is TGTGCCAGCAGCTTCGCGGCAGATACGCAGTATTTT. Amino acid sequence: CASSFAADTQYF.

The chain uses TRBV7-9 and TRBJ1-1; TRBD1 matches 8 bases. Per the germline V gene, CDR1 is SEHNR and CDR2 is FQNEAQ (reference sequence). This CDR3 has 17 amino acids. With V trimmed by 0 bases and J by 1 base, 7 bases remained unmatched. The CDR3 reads CASSLAPTGAENTEAFF. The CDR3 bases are TGTGCCAGCAGCTTAGCACCGACAGGGGCCGAGAACACTGAAGCTTTCTTT.

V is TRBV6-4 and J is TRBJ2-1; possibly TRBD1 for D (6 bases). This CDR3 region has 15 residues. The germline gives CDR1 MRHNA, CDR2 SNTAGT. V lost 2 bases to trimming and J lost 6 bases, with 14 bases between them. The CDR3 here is CASSDGFRGGNEQFF. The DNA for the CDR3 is TGTGCCAGCAGTGACGGCTTCAGGGGCGGCAATGAGCAGTTCTTC.

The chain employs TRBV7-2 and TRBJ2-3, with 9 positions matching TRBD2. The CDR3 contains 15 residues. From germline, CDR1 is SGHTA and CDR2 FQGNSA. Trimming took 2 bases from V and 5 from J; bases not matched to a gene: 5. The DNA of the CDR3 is TGTGCCAGCAGCTTAAATGCGGGGGGGCTAGATACGCAGTATTTT. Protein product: CASSLNAGGLDTQYF.

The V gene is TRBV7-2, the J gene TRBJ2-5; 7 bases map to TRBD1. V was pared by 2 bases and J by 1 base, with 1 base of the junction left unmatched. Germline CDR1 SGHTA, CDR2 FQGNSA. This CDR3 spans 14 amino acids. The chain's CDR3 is CASSLRQGQETQYF. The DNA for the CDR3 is TGTGCCAGCAGCTTACGACAGGGCCAAGAGACCCAGTACTTC.

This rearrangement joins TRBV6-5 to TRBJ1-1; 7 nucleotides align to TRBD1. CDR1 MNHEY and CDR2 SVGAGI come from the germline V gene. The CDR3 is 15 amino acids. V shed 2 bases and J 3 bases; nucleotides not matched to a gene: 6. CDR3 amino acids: CASSYGTRGHTEAFF. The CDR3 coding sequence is TGTGCCAGCAGTTACGGGACTAGGGGGCACACTGAAGCTTTCTTT.

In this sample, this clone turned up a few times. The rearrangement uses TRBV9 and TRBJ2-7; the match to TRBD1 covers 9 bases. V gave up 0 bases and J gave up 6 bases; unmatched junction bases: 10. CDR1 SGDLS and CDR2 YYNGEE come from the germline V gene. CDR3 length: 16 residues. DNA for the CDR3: TGTGCCAGCAGCGTAGCTACAGGACAGGGGATCAGCGAGCAGTACTTC. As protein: CASSVATGQGISEQYF.

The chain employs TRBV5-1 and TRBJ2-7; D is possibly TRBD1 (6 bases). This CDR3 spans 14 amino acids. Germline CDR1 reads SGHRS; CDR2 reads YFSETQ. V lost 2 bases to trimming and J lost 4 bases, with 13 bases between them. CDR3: CASSLTGKEYEQYF. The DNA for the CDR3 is TGCGCCAGCAGCTTAACAGGGAAGGAGTACGAGCAGTACTTC.

The CDR3 coding sequence is TGTGCCAGCAGGGGCAGGGGAGACTATGGCTACACCTTC. This encodes CASRGRGDYGYTF. The chain is built from TRBV6-1 and TRBJ1-2; D is possibly TRBD1 (6 bases). V gave up 6 bases and J gave up 3 bases, with 11 bases separating them. Germline V CDR1 and CDR2: MNHNS, SASEGT. CDR3 length: 13 amino acids.

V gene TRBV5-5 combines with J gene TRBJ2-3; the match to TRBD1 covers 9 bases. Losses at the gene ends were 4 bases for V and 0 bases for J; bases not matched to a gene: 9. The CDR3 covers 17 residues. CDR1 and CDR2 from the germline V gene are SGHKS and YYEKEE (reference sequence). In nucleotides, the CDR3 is TGTGCCAGCAGCAGGACAGGGGAGGATTTTAGCACAGATACGCAGTATTTT. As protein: CASSRTGEDFSTDTQYF.

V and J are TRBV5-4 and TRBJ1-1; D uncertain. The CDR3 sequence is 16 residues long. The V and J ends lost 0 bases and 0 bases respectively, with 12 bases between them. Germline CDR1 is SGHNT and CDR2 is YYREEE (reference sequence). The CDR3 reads CASSLVAGGMNTEAFF. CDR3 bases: TGTGCCAGCAGCTTGGTTGCCGGAGGTATGAACACTGAAGCTTTCTTT.

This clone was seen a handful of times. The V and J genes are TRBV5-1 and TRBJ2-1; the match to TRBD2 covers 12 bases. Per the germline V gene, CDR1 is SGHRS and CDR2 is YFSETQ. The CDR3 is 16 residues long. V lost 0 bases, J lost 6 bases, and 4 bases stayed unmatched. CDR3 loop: CASSLGTSGVRNEQFF. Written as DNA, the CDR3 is TGCGCCAGCAGCTTGGGGACTAGCGGGGTTCGCAATGAGCAGTTCTTC.

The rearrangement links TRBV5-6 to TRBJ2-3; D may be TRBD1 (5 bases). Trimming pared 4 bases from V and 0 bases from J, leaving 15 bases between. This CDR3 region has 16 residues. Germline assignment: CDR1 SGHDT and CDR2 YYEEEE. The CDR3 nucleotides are TGTGCCAGCAGCCCCCGTAGGACACCGAGCACAGATACGCAGTATTTT. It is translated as CASSPRRTPSTDTQYF. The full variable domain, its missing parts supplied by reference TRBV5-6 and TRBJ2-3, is DAGVTQSPTHLIKTRGQQVTLRCSPKSGHDTVSWYQQALGQGPQFIFQYYEEEERQRGNFPDRFSGHQFPNYSSELNVNALLLGDSALYLCASSPRRTPSTDTQYFGPGTRLTVL.

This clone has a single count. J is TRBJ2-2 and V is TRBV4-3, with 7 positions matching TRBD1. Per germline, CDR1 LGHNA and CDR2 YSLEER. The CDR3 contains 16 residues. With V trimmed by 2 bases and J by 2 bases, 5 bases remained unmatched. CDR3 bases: TGCGCCAGCAGCCAATCGACAGGGTTAAACACCGGGGAGCTGTTTTTT. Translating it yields CASSQSTGLNTGELFF.

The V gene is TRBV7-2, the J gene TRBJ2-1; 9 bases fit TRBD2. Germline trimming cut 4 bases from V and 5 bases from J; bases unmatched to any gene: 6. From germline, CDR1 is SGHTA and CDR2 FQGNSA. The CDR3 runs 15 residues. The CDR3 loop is CASSSSGALNNEQFF. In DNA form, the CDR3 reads TGTGCCAGCAGCTCTAGCGGGGCGTTAAACAATGAGCAGTTCTTC.

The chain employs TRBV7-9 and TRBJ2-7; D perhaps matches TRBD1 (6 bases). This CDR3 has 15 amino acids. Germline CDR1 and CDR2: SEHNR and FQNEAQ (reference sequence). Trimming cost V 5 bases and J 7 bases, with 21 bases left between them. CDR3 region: CASSLSPGEFGEQYF. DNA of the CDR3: TGTGCCAGCAGCCTCTCGCCAGGGGAATTCGGGGAGCAGTACTTC.